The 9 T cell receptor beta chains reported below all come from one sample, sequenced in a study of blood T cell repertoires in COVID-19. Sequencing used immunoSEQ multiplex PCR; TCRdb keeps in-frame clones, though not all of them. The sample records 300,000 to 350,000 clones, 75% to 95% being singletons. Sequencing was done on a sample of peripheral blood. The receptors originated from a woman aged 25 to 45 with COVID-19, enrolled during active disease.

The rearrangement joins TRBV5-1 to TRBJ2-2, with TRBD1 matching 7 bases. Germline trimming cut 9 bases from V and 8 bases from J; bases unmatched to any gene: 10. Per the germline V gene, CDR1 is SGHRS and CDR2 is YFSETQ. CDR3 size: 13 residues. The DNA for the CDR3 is TGCGCCACCCGGGACAGCCAGTATGGGGAGCTGTTTTTT. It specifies CATRDSQYGELFF.

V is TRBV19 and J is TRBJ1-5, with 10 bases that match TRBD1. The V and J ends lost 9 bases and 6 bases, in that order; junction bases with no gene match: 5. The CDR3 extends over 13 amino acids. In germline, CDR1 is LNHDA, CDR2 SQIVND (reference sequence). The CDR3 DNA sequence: TGTGCCAGCACGACAGGGGGCAGTCAGCCCCAGCATTTT. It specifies CASTTGGSQPQHF.

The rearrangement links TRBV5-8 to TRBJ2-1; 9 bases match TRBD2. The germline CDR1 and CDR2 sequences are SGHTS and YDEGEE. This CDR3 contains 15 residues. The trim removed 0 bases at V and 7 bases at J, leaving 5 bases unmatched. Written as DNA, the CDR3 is TGTGCCAGCAGCTTGGGTAGCGGGAGTTCGAATGAGCAGTTCTTC. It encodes CASSLGSGSSNEQFF.

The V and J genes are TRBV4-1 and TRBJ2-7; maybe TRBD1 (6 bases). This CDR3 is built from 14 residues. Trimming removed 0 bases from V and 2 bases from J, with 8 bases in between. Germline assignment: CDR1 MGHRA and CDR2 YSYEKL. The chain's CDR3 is CASSQDTGTYEQYF. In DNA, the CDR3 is TGCGCCAGCAGCCAAGACACAGGGACCTACGAGCAGTACTTC.

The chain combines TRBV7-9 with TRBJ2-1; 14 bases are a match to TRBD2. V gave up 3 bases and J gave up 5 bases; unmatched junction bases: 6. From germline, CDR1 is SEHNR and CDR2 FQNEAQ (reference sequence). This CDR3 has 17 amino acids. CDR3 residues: CASSLGPGLAGDNEQFF. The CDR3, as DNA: TGTGCCAGCAGCTTGGGGCCGGGACTAGCGGGAGACAATGAGCAGTTCTTC.

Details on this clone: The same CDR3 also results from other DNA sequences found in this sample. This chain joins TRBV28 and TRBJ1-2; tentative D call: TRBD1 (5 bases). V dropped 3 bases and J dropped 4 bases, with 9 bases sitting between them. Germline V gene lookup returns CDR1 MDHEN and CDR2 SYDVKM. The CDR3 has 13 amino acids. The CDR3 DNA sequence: TGTGCCAGCAGTTTCGGGGGAATCTATGGCTACACCTTC. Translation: CASSFGGIYGYTF.

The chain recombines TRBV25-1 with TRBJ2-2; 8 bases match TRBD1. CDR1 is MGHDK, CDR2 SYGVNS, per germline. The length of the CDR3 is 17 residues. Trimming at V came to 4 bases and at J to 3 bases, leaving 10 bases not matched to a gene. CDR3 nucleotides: TGTGCCAGCAGTGCATTAATCGGGACAGGTTACACCGGGGAGCTGTTTTTT. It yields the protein CASSALIGTGYTGELFF.

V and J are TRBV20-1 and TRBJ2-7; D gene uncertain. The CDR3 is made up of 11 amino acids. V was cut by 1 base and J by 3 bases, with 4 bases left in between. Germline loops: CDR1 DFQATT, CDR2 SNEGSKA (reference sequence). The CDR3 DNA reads TGCAGTGCTAGAGTCATCTACGAGCAGTACTTC. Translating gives CSARVIYEQYF.

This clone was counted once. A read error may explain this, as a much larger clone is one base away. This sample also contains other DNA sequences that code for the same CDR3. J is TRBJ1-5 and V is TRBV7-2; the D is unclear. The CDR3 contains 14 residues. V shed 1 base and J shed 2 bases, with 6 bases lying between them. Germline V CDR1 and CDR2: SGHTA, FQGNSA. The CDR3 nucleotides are TGTGCCAGCAGCTTAGAGAGGGGCAATCAGCCCCAGCATTTT. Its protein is CASSLERGNQPQHF. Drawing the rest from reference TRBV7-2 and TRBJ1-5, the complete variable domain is GAGVSQSPSNKVTEKGKDVELRCDPISGHTALYWYRQSLGQGLEFLIYFQGNSAPDKSGLPSDRFSAERTGGSVSTLTIQRTQQEDSAVYLCASSLERGNQPQHFGDGTRLSIL.